This TCR beta chain is drawn from a study of vaccination effects on CD4 cells after COVID-19. Study-level information: Samples came 142 and 148 days after COVID-19 diagnosis, before vaccination.

General study results and limits: New vaccine-induced clones made up most post-vaccine spike-reactive clones in convalescents.

Within the ViraFEST assay, antigen-specific CD4+ T cells underwent expansion with viral peptide pools prior to sequencing. Upon completion of 10 to 11 days in culture, CD4+ T cells were isolated. This person's SARS-CoV-2 infection, confirmed by PCR, occurred between March and December 2020. As for this clone: Its antigen is not known.

The table came from immunoSEQ multiplex PCR; TCRdb's copy has only in-frame clones and leaves some out. Here the sample spans roughly 54,000 clones, 65% to 80% being singletons. With V trimmed by 5 bases and J by 1 base, 11 bases remained unmatched. This CDR3 is 17 amino acids long. Germline CDR1 reads SGHVS; CDR2 reads FNYEAQ. The input for sequencing was CD4+ T cells from PBMCs cultured with HIV peptides, taken before COVID-19 vaccination. The sample's subset: HIV-1 Nef peptide pool negative control/reference culture. The rearrangement joins TRBV7-6 to TRBJ2-3; 8 bases are shared with TRBD2. This TCR was recovered from a human donor who had a prior SARS-CoV-2 infection. The DNA of the CDR3 is TGTGCCAGCAGCCCAATCGGGGGGGCGTTTGGCACAGATACGCAGTATTTT. It encodes CASSPIGGAFGTDTQYF.